A single sample is the source of the 17 T cell receptor beta chains below, sequenced in a study of blood T cell repertoires in COVID-19. The data were produced by immunoSEQ multiplex PCR, yet TCRdb's version contains in-frame clones alone and is incomplete. The data contain fewer than 200,000 clones, roughly 73% of them singletons. Sequencing input: peripheral blood. These receptor sequences come from a man between 65 and 85 years old with acute or convalescent COVID-19.

V gene TRBV11-3 combines with J gene TRBJ1-2; TRBD1 matches 7 bases. The CDR3 has 14 residues. The ends lost 0 bases at V and 6 bases at J; junction bases unmatched: 4. CDR1 is SGHNT and CDR2 is YENEEA in the germline V gene. This CDR3 reads CASSLDTGVHGYTF. CDR3 DNA sequence: TGTGCCAGCAGCTTAGATACAGGGGTACATGGCTACACCTTC.

This clone showed up just once. V usage is TRBV27 and J usage is TRBJ1-4; perhaps TRBD1 as D (6 bases). CDR3 length equals 15 residues. Germline lookup yields CDR1 MNHEY and CDR2 SMNVEV (reference sequence). The V and J ends lost 7 bases and 3 bases respectively, with 15 bases between them. The CDR3 protein is CASTVTGAANEKLFF. DNA of the CDR3: TGTGCCAGCACGGTGACAGGCGCCGCTAATGAAAAACTGTTTTTT.

The table lists this clone with many counts. The J gene is TRBJ1-6, the V gene TRBV7-8; TRBD1 might be the D (6 bases). The CDR3 covers 16 residues. V dropped 2 bases and J dropped 9 bases, with 17 bases sitting between them. The germline V gene has CDR1 SGHVS and CDR2 FQNEAQ. CDR3 protein: CASSLNSGQRISPLHF. The CDR3, as DNA: TGTGCCAGCAGCTTAAATTCAGGACAGAGGATTTCACCCCTCCACTTT.

This chain connects TRBV5-1 to TRBJ1-1, with TRBD1 identical over 8 bases. Germline values: CDR1 SGHRS, CDR2 YFSETQ. CDR3 length equals 15 residues. V lost 0 bases, J lost 6 bases, and 7 bases stayed unmatched. CDR3 region: CASSLGDRRGPEAFF. For the CDR3, the DNA is TGCGCCAGCAGCTTGGGGGACAGGCGAGGACCTGAAGCTTTCTTT.

This CDR3 is CASSTSRDTEAFF. DNA for the CDR3: TGTGCCAGCAGTACGTCCCGGGACACTGAAGCTTTCTTT. This chain links TRBV6-6 with TRBJ1-1; no reliable D call. V lost 5 bases to trimming and J lost 3 bases, with 10 bases between them. This CDR3 is built from 13 residues. Germline loops: CDR1 MNHNY, CDR2 SVGAGI (reference sequence).

The J gene is TRBJ1-2, the V gene TRBV11-2, with D possibly matching TRBD1 (5 bases). Trimming stripped 5 bases from V and 4 bases from J, with 17 bases between. The CDR3 is 15 residues long. Germline assignment: CDR1 SGHAT and CDR2 FQNNGV. CDR3 in DNA: TGTGCCAGCAGCCCCACAGGAGCAGCTAGCTATGGCTACACCTTC. This sequence encodes CASSPTGAASYGYTF.

The V gene is TRBV12-3 or TRBV12-4, the J gene TRBJ2-7; possible D gene TRBD1, 5 bases. Trimming took 5 bases from V and 5 from J, leaving 13 bases between them. The CDR3 sequence is 13 residues long. CDR3 residues: CASSTTGRHEQYF. In DNA, the CDR3 is TGTGCCAGCAGTACCACAGGAAGACACGAGCAGTACTTC.

This clone was seen more than once but under ten times. V usage is TRBV19 and J usage is TRBJ2-6, with D maybe TRBD2 (6 bases). The V end lost 7 bases, the J end lost 2 bases, and 18 bases lay between the germline ends. Germline CDR1 LNHDA, CDR2 SQIVND (reference sequence). The CDR3 runs to 17 residues. CDR3 in amino acids: CASILSGLTTGANVLTF. CDR3 bases: TGTGCCAGTATTCTGTCGGGACTTACTACTGGGGCCAACGTCCTGACTTTC.

The chain is built from TRBV27 and TRBJ2-2, with D tentatively TRBD1 (5 bases). The CDR3 extends over 15 amino acids. Trimming took off 0 bases at V and 3 bases at J, with 8 bases between the two ends. Germline-derived CDR1 and CDR2 are MNHEY and SMNVEV (reference sequence). The CDR3 region has the DNA TGTGCCAGCAGTTTATCCAGGGCTGACACCGGGGAGCTGTTTTTT. Translation gives CASSLSRADTGELFF.

V is TRBV5-1 and J is TRBJ2-2; D is perhaps TRBD1 (6 bases). The V end lost 0 bases, the J end lost 1 base, and 16 bases lay between the germline ends. The CDR3 is made up of 18 amino acids. Germline lookup yields CDR1 SGHRS and CDR2 YFSETQ. The CDR3 bases are TGCGCCAGCAGCTTGGAAGGGGGATTCCCTTTGAACACCGGGGAGCTGTTTTTT. The encoded protein is CASSLEGGFPLNTGELFF. Filled out from reference TRBV5-1 and TRBJ2-2, the complete variable domain reads KAGVTQTPRYLIKTRGQQVTLSCSPISGHRSVSWYQQTPGQGLQFLFEYFSETQRNKGNFPGRFSGRQFSNSRSEMNVSTLELGDSALYLCASSLEGGFPLNTGELFFGEGSRLTVL.

This clone came up a few times. The chain joins TRBV6-2 or TRBV6-3 to TRBJ2-7; D is possibly TRBD2 (6 bases). The germline V gene has CDR1 MNHEY and CDR2 SVGEGT. V shed 2 bases and J shed 7 bases, with 12 bases lying between them. This CDR3 region has 13 residues. CDR3 coding DNA: TGTGCCAGCAGTTACCAGGCGGCGGGGGAGCAGTACTTC. Protein product: CASSYQAAGEQYF.

This clone was counted between two and nine times. The genes are TRBV7-7 and TRBJ2-2, with D perhaps TRBD2 (7 bases). This CDR3 comprises 18 residues. Per the germline V gene, CDR1 is SSHAT and CDR2 is FNYEAQ (reference sequence). V gave up 5 bases and J gave up 4 bases, with 23 bases separating them. This chain's CDR3 is CASSVGTTGRGVTGELFF. The CDR3 region has the DNA TGTGCCAGCAGCGTAGGGACTACAGGGAGGGGTGTCACCGGGGAGCTGTTTTTT.

This sequence joins TRBV2 and TRBJ1-3, with D possibly being TRBD1 (6 bases). Germline V gene sequence: CDR1 SNHLY, CDR2 FYNNEI. Trimming pared 6 bases from V and 2 bases from J, leaving 14 bases between. The CDR3 runs to 15 residues. The CDR3 sequence is CASRETGSAGNTIYF. The CDR3, as DNA: TGTGCCAGCAGGGAAACAGGGTCCGCTGGAAACACCATATATTTT.

The chain carries TRBV5-6 and TRBJ2-1, with 14 positions matching TRBD2. This CDR3 is built from 18 residues. V shed 7 bases and J 1 base; nucleotides not matched to a gene: 10. Germline loops: CDR1 SGHDT, CDR2 YYEEEE. CDR3 bases: TGTGCCAGCTTGGGACAGGGGACTAGCGGGAGATCCTACAATGAGCAGTTCTTC. This gives the protein CASLGQGTSGRSYNEQFF.

The chain is built from TRBV9 and TRBJ2-7; D may be TRBD1 (5 bases). This CDR3 is built from 14 residues. Trimming cost V 1 base and J 3 bases, with 11 bases left between them. CDR1 SGDLS and CDR2 YYNGEE come from the germline V gene. This CDR3 is CASSVNQDNYEQYF. In nucleotides, the CDR3 is TGTGCCAGCAGCGTAAATCAGGACAACTACGAGCAGTACTTC.

The V gene is TRBV25-1, the J gene TRBJ1-1, with D possibly TRBD1 on 5 matching bases. The CDR3 has 15 residues. CDR1 MGHDK and CDR2 SYGVNS come from the germline V gene. Trimming took off 7 bases at V and 2 bases at J, with 17 bases between the two ends. This CDR3 is CASKREGRDNTEAFF. CDR3 DNA sequence: TGTGCCAGCAAACGGGAGGGACGGGATAACACTGAAGCTTTCTTT.

This clone appeared a few times. This chain joins TRBV28 and TRBJ1-1, with 11 positions matching TRBD1. After removal of 6 bases from V and 8 bases from J, the junction contained 8 bases not matched to a gene. CDR1 and CDR2 (germline): MDHEN, SYDVKM. The CDR3 consists of 14 residues. This CDR3 is CASRGTGGSPEAFF. For the CDR3, the DNA is TGTGCCAGCAGAGGGACAGGGGGGTCCCCGGAAGCTTTCTTT.